This TCR beta chain was obtained from a study of Graves' ophthalmopathy and Graves' hyperthyroidism. RNA transcripts were the template, and TCR beta CDR3 regions were amplified from them. The first-round RT-PCR employed HTBI primers together with the Qiagen OneStep RT-PCR kit. A multiplex PCR was then performed as the second round. TCRdb called the multiplex PCR reads again in MiXCR, with one record for every CDR3 protein. The table lists hundreds of thousands of distinct CDR3 sequences, about 20% of them singletons, with roughly 6.9% in the top ten. CDR1 is MGHDK and CDR2 is SYGVNS in the germline V gene. V lost 6 bases and J lost 6, with 9 bases in between. There are 11 residues in the CDR3.

This rearrangement joins TRBV25-1 to TRBJ2-7, with D unclear. The specimen sequenced was peripheral blood. This receptor was taken from a woman in her late teens or twenties with stable Graves' hyperthyroidism. Some clones in this sample may be carry-over from other donors' samples. CDR3 sequence: CASRDVLEQYF. CDR3 nucleotide sequence: TGTGCCAGCAGAGATGTGCTCGAGCAGTACTTC.